Listed below are T cell receptor beta chains from one sample, sequenced in a study of T cells in localized non-small cell lung cancer. TCRdb keeps only in-frame clones here, not all; method: immunoSEQ multiplex PCR. The sample shows 3,000 to 4,500 clones, approximately 24% of them seen only once. The sample here was lung tumor tissue, taken before any cancer treatment. All receptors derive from a woman aged 40 to 75 with stage I lung adenocarcinoma. Both conserved end residues are part of each CDR3. Fields, in order: V gene, J gene, clone size, D gene, CDR3 protein, CDR3 DNA. A D gene is named only where the DNA matches it firmly. The listing skips clone size in some rows; elsewhere it reads once, few, many or a size class.

V gene: TRBV11-3
J gene: TRBJ1-6
clone size: -
D gene: -
CDR3 protein: CASSLDPGISPLHF
CDR3 DNA: TGTGCCAGCAGCTTAGATCCTGGGATCTCACCCCTCCACTTT

V gene: TRBV5-1
J gene: TRBJ1-6
clone size: -
D gene: -
CDR3 protein: CASSPLAGEASPLHF
CDR3 DNA: TGCGCCAGCAGCCCCTTGGCAGGGGAGGCTTCACCCCTCCACTTT

V gene: TRBV7-4
J gene: TRBJ2-1
clone size: medium-sized
D gene: -
CDR3 protein: CASSRDPSDEQFF
CDR3 DNA: TGTGCCAGCAGTAGGGACCCCTCAGATGAGCAGTTCTTC

V gene: TRBV2
J gene: TRBJ1-1
clone size: -
D gene: -
CDR3 protein: CASSARRFEAFF
CDR3 DNA: TGTGCCAGCAGTGCCAGACGGTTTGAAGCTTTCTTT

V gene: TRBV29-1
J gene: TRBJ1-1
clone size: few
D gene: -
CDR3 protein: CSVDRAMNTEAFF
CDR3 DNA: TGCAGCGTTGATAGGGCCATGAACACTGAAGCTTTCTTT

V gene: TRBV9
J gene: TRBJ2-1
clone size: few
D gene: -
CDR3 protein: CASSVGGYPRDEQFF
CDR3 DNA: TGTGCCAGCAGCGTAGGGGGCTACCCCAGGGATGAGCAGTTCTTC

V gene: TRBV15
J gene: TRBJ2-4
clone size: -
D gene: TRBD1
CDR3 protein: CATTGTGKGNIQYF
CDR3 DNA: TGTGCCACAACCGGGACAGGGAAGGGAAACATTCAGTACTTC

V gene: TRBV28
J gene: TRBJ2-7
clone size: -
D gene: -
CDR3 protein: CASSSGQSYEQYF
CDR3 DNA: TGTGCCAGCAGTTCCGGGCAGAGCTACGAGCAGTACTTC

V gene: TRBV6-8
J gene: TRBJ2-2
clone size: few
D gene: -
CDR3 protein: CAISGRNTGELFF
CDR3 DNA: TGTGCCATCAGTGGTAGGAACACCGGGGAGCTGTTTTTT

V gene: TRBV11-3
J gene: TRBJ1-4
clone size: few
D gene: -
CDR3 protein: CASSLRELREKLFF
CDR3 DNA: TGTGCCAGCAGCCTCCGGGAGCTACGGGAAAAACTGTTTTTT

V gene: TRBV15
J gene: TRBJ2-5
clone size: -
D gene: -
CDR3 protein: CATSRVSSAAETQYF
CDR3 DNA: TGTGCCACCAGCAGAGTCTCTAGCGCTGCCGAGACCCAGTACTTC

V gene: TRBV11-3
J gene: TRBJ1-2
clone size: few
D gene: TRBD1
CDR3 protein: CASSPLGTGSYGYTF
CDR3 DNA: TGTGCCAGCAGCCCCTTAGGGACAGGATCTTATGGCTACACCTTC

V gene: TRBV19
J gene: TRBJ2-3
clone size: -
D gene: TRBD1
CDR3 protein: CASSPRTGGTDTQYF
CDR3 DNA: TGTGCCAGTAGTCCCCGGACAGGGGGCACAGATACGCAGTATTTT

V gene: TRBV11-3
J gene: TRBJ1-1
clone size: -
D gene: -
CDR3 protein: CASSLFPAGGTEAFF
CDR3 DNA: TGTGCCAGCAGCTTGTTCCCGGCCGGTGGGACTGAAGCTTTCTTT

V gene: TRBV19
J gene: TRBJ2-1
clone size: -
D gene: TRBD2
CDR3 protein: CASSIVRTSGFYNEQFF
CDR3 DNA: TGTGCCAGTAGTATTGTTCGGACTAGCGGATTCTACAATGAGCAGTTCTTC

V gene: TRBV9
J gene: TRBJ1-5
clone size: -
D gene: -
CDR3 protein: CASSQAGSNQPQHF
CDR3 DNA: TGTGCCAGCAGCCAGGCAGGTAGCAATCAGCCCCAGCATTTT

V gene: TRBV11-3
J gene: TRBJ1-2
clone size: few
D gene: TRBD1
CDR3 protein: CASSLGQINYGYTF
CDR3 DNA: TGTGCCAGCAGCCTGGGACAGATAAACTATGGCTACACCTTC